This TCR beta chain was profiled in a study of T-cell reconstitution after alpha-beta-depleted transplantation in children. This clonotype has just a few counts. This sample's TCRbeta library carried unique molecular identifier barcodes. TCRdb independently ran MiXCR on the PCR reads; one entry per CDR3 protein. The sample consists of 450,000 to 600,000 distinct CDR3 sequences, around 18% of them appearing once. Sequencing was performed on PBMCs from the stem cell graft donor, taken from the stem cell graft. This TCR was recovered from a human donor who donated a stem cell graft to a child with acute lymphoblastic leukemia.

CDR3 coding DNA: TGCGCCAGCAGCCTCAACCCAATGACAGGGGGTAGTTCACCCCTCCACTTT. Translating it yields CASSLNPMTGGSSPLHF. The chain carries TRBV5-1 and TRBJ1-6; 9 bases align to TRBD1. Germline CDR1 reads SGHRS; CDR2 reads YFSETQ. The V segment lost 4 bases and the J segment 9 bases; nucleotides outside the gene matches: 14. The CDR3 covers 17 residues.